Below, 4 T cell receptor beta chains from the same sample are listed, as sequenced in a study of cytomegalovirus exposure and HLA in healthy donors. Researchers ran the PCR with 60 Vbeta and 13 Jbeta primers. TCRdb keeps only in-frame clones here, not all; method: immunoSEQ multiplex PCR. The sample comprises roughly 130,000 clones, less than 85% of which are singletons, and 3% to 3.5% rests with the top ten. Sequences were obtained from PBMCs. The receptors derive from a male donor in good health and CMV-seronegative.

The CDR3: CASSPGQSRNTEAFF. The CDR3 coding sequence is TGCGCCAGCAGCCCGGGACAGAGCCGTAACACTGAAGCTTTCTTT. The rearrangement joins TRBV5-1 to TRBJ1-1, with TRBD1 matching 7 bases. Trimming cost V 4 bases and J 2 bases; bases outside gene matches: 8. CDR3 length: 15 residues. The V gene's germline CDR1 is SGHRS and CDR2 YFSETQ.

The chain employs TRBV4-3 and TRBJ1-1; D gene ambiguous. The CDR3 is 13 residues long. Trimming took 4 bases from V and 5 from J, leaving 11 bases between them. Germline CDR1 is LGHNA and CDR2 is YSLEER. In nucleotides, the CDR3 is TGCGCCAGCAGCCTATTGCATAGTACTGAAGCTTTCTTT. Amino acid sequence: CASSLLHSTEAFF.

The chain has TRBV9 and TRBJ2-5, with D possibly matching TRBD1 (7 bases). The CDR3 consists of 13 residues. Trimming left V 0 bases short and J 5 bases short, with 8 bases between. Germline CDR1 reads SGDLS; CDR2 reads YYNGEE. The CDR3 DNA reads as TGTGCCAGCAGCGTAGCAGGGGGGGAGACCCAGTACTTC. Its protein product is CASSVAGGETQYF.

The rearrangement uses TRBV25-1 and TRBJ1-4; a possible D gene is TRBD1 (6 bases). Germline CDR1 MGHDK, CDR2 SYGVNS. V shed 5 bases and J shed 0 bases, with 13 bases lying between them. The CDR3 sequence is 16 residues long. The CDR3 bases are TGTGCCAGCAGTAACCCGACAGGATCAACTAATGAAAAACTGTTTTTT. It is translated as CASSNPTGSTNEKLFF.